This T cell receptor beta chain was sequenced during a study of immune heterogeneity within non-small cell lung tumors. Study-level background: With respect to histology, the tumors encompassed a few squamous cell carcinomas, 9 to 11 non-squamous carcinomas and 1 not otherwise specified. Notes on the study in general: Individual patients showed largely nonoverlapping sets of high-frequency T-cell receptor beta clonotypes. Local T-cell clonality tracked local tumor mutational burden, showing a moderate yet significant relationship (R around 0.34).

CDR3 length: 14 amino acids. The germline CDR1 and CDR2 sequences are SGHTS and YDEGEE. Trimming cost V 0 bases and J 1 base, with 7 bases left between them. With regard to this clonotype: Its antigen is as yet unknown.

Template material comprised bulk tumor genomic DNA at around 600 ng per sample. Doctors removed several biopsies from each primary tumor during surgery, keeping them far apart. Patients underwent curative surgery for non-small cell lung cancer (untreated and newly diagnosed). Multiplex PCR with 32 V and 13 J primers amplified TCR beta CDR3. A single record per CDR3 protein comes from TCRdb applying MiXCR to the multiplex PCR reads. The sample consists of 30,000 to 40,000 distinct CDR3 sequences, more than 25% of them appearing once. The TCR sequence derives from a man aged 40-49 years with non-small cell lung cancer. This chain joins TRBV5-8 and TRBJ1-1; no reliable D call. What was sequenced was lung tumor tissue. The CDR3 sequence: CASSLGHPNTEAFF. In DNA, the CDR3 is TGTGCCAGCAGCTTGGGTCATCCGAACACTGAAGCTTTCTTT.